The clone carrying this TCR beta chain has only a few counts. The data were taken from a study of T cells in Graves' hyperthyroidism and ophthalmopathy. Amplification yielded TCR beta CDR3 regions, with RNA transcripts as the source. Carried out on the TCR CDR3, a first-round RT-PCR used the HTBI primer set. TCRdb analysed the multiplex PCR reads with MiXCR anew, one entry per CDR3 protein. Of approximately 590,000 distinct CDR3 sequences in the sample, about 15% were seen once. Germline V gene data show CDR1 as SGHRS and CDR2 as YFSETQ. The CDR3 covers 17 residues. Trimming cost V 4 bases and J 4 bases; bases outside gene matches: 9.

This TCR derives from a woman in her twenties or thirties with Graves' hyperthyroidism. Sequenced: blood. The chain recombines TRBV5-1 with TRBJ2-1, with 12 bases fitting TRBD2. The CDR3 DNA follows: TGCGCCAGCAGCCCGCAACTAGCGGGAGGTCAGTACAATGAGCAGTTCTTC. Translated: CASSPQLAGGQYNEQFF.